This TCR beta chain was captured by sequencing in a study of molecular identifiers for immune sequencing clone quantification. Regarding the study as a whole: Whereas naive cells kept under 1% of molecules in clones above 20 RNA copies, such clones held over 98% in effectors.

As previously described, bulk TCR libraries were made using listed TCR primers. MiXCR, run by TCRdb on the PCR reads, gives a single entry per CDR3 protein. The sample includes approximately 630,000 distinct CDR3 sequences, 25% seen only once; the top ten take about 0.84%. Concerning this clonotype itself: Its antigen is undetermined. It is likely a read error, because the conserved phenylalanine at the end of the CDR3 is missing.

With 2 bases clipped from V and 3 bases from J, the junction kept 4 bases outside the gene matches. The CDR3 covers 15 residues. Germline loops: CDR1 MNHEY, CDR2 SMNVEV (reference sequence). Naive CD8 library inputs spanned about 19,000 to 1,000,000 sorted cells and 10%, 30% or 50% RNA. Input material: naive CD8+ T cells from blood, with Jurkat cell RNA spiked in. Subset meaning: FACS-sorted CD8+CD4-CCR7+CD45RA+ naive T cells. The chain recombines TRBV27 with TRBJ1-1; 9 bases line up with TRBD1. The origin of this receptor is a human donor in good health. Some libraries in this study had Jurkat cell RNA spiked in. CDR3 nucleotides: TGTGCCAGCAGTTTAGGGACAGGGCTTTACACTGAAGCTTTCATT. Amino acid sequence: CASSLGTGLYTEAFI.